This T cell receptor (beta chain) stems from a study of shared clonotypes between healthy human individuals (dated by TCRdb to the early 2020s). In terms of the full investigation: Two women and three men aged 18 to 49 years were included in the cohort. For each donor, CD4 naive and CD4 memory were each given three plates, CD8 naive was given two plates, and CD8 memory was given one plate. Blood TCR repertoires of roughly five healthy adults were deeply sequenced to estimate repertoire size and the extent of clonotype sharing between individuals. To increase sequencing depth and limit assay-specific biases, different laboratories used diverse techniques to prepare libraries and sequence TCR repertoires. Each donor's leukapheresis produced roughly between about 0.9 and 9.5 billion PBMCs.

Using the deep immunoSEQ assay, TCR CDR3 regions were amplified from genomic DNA by multiplex PCR. Extracted genomic DNA from each cell subset was spread evenly across all wells of several immunoSEQ 96-well plates, with each plate serving as a replicate. For sorted subsets, each replicate PCR was loaded with approximately 200 ng genomic DNA, equivalent to 30,000 or so T cell genomes. Purified libraries were quantified with a Qubit 3.0 fluorometer, sized on a Bioanalyzer 2100, and re-quantified with the KAPA Library Quantification kit. Every immunoSEQ 96-well plate was sequenced on a separate single-read 150-cycle Illumina NextSeq 550 flow cell. Processing in the source paper ran as follows. Because only junctional sequences without quality scores were contained in the immunoSEQ output, filtering matching that applied to full-length reads could not be performed. To assign V/J genes and CDR3, sequences were annotated using PyIR, a Python wrapper for IgBLAST v1.9, with IMGT germline references. Reads were filtered out if the reads had weak V/J assignments (E-value above 1e-6), no CDR3, stop codons, out-of-frame junctions, or ambiguous translated residues. V3J clonotypes were defined as sequences sharing an identical inferred V gene, J gene, and CDR3 amino acid sequence. The percentage overlap between two repertoires was calculated by dividing the number of shared unique clonotypes by the size of the smaller repertoire. Richness of each repertoire was evaluated using RTK rarefaction, the Chao1 estimator, and Recon v2.1 estimates of unobserved clonotypes. For all TCRbeta clonotypes obtained by the gDNA method from a few donors, generation probabilities were computed with OLGA. The table was pulled from immuneACCESS by TCRdb, which kept in-frame rearrangements only. Such tables lose some clones; where checked, under half of the loss comes from unresolved V genes, and the rest has no known cause. Clone size and V and J calls were adopted from that table, with D and trimming inferred from the DNA. This sample comprises over 850,000 clones, 75% to 85% of them detected only once. The top ten clonotypes cover approximately 0.56% of the sample.

Comments on this clone: The target of this receptor is not known. No much larger clone is present one base from it, and per-base qualities are unavailable.

Findings and caveats that apply to the study as a whole: Compared with non-shared clonotypes, clonotypes shared by all four sorted-subset donors had higher generation probabilities. When a few donors were compared, the shared fraction of clonotypes was about 5.5% for naive CD4, approximately 3.5% for naive CD8, roughly 2.5% for memory CD4, and 0.4% for memory CD8. The genetic and exposure-history diversity represented was limited by the small number of donors. Even with the large sequencing depth, rarefaction of the sorted-subset datasets indicated that sequencing was incomplete. Only blood was sampled, and tissue TCR repertoires likely differ from those in blood. Larger estimated clonotype richness was generally found for naive subsets than for memory subsets. Pairwise subsampling indicated that sequencing depth was expected to affect the degree of clonotype sharing among donors.

The CDR3 runs 11 amino acids, cysteine and phenylalanine included. The sequence is cut down to CDR3 DNA, 33 bases in frame from base 1. Per the germline V gene (reference sequence), WNHNN is the CDR1 and SYGVQD is the CDR2. V is pared back by 0 bases and J by 4 bases, with 0 bases lying between the germline termini. Donors were healthy HIV-negative adults with no recently reported acute infections or vaccinations. Only Caucasian adults living in Nashville, Tennessee, USA were represented among the donors. CD4+ T cells were enriched by magnetic negative selection, after which naive cells were positively selected on CD45RA and the negative fraction was taken as the memory subset. After blood collection by leukapheresis, PBMCs were isolated using Ficoll-Histopaque density gradient centrifugation and then cryopreserved in the vapor phase of liquid nitrogen. Analytical flow cytometry was used to check the purity and quantity of each magnetically sorted T cell population. From each sorted fraction, genomic DNA was isolated and quantified by UV absorbance on a Nanodrop 2000c.

The sample was memory CD4+ T cells from PBMCs. The label giving this sample's cell subset or site can be read as: CD45RA-negative fraction. This clonotype was sampled from a young man in good health. Some clones in this sample may be carry-over from other donors' samples. This chain is built from TRBV10-1 and TRBJ2-5; the D gene identity is not certain. The CDR3 corresponds to CASSESETQYF. The nucleotides are TGCGCCAGCAGTGAGTCAGAGACCCAGTACTTC.